The entry below describes one TCR beta chain. This sample stems from a study of blood T cell repertoires in COVID-19. Study information: PBMCs, B-cell-depleted T cells, or T cells were the source of the cDNA or gDNA that made up the material.

The CDR3 covers 13 residues. Germline V gene sequence: CDR1 MNHEY, CDR2 SVGAGI. V dropped 6 bases and J dropped 5 bases, with 13 bases sitting between them. Some clones are missing from TCRdb's copy, which holds only in-frame ones; the method was immunoSEQ multiplex PCR. The sample lists about 130,000 clones, over 60% occurring once. The sequenced sample was peripheral blood. The TCR comes from a man aged 35-49 years with active or convalescent COVID-19. V is TRBV6-5 and J is TRBJ1-1; D gene uncertain. The CDR3 here is CASRVRTGTEAFF. The DNA of the CDR3 is TGTGCCAGCAGGGTTAGAACCGGTACTGAAGCTTTCTTT.